This T cell receptor beta chain was captured in a study of blood T cells in healthy people across ages. General study points: It was found that TCR beta diversity correlated strongly with the percentage of naive T cells.

With respect to this clonotype: As yet, its antigen is unknown.

The V gene end was trimmed by 8 bases and the J gene end by 1 base; junction bases not matched to a gene: 9. Germline assignment: CDR1 LGHNA and CDR2 YNFKEQ. There are 15 residues in the CDR3. Using a J-beta primer mix together with a sample-barcoded 5' primer, a second PCR was run for roughly 7 to 12 cycles. Each cDNA molecule was tagged by a template-switch adaptor with 12 random nucleotides. TCRdb independently ran MiXCR on the 5' RACE reads; one entry per CDR3 protein. The sample yields about 690,000 distinct CDR3 sequences, approximately 40% seen once. This sequence was found in a man older than 75 in good health. The J gene is TRBJ2-3, the V gene TRBV4-2; 7 bases fit TRBD2. Sequencing was done on a sample of blood. CDR3 in DNA: TGTGCCAGCCGTGGGGGGGGGGTTGGCACAGATACGCAGTATTTT. Translated: CASRGGGVGTDTQYF.